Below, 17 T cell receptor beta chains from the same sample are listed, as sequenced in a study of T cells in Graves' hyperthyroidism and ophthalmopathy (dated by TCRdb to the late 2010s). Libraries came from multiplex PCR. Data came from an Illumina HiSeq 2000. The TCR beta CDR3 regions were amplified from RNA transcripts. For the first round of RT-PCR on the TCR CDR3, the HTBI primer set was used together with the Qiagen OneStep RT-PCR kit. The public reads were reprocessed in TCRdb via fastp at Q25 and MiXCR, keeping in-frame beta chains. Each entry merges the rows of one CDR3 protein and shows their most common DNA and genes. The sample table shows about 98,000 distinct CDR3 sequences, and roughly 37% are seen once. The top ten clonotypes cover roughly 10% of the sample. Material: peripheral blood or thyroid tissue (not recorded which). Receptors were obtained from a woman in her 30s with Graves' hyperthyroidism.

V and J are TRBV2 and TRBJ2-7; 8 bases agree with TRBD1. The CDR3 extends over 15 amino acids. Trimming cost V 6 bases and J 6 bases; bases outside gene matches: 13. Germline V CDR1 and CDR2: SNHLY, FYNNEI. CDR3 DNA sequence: TGTGCCAGCAGACTCGTGACAGGGGATCCCGCCGAGCAGTACTTC. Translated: CASRLVTGDPAEQYF.

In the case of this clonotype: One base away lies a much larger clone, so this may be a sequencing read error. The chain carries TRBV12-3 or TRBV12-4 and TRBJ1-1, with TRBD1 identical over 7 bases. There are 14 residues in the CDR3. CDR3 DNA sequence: TGTGCCAGCAGTCAGTTACAGGGGAACACTGAAGCTTCCTTT. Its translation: CASSQLQGNTEASF.

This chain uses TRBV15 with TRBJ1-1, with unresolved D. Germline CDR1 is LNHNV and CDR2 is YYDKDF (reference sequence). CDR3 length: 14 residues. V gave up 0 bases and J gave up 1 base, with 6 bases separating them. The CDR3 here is CATSRDRRNTEAFF. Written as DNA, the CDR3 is TGTGCCACCAGCAGAGATAGAAGGAACACTGAAGCTTTCTTT.

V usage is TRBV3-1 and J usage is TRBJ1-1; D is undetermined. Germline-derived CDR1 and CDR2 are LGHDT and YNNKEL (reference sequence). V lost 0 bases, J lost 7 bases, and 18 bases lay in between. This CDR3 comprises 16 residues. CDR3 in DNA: TGTGCCAGCAGCCAAGATCCCGACCTTCCAGAGGGTGAAGCTTTCTTT. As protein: CASSQDPDLPEGEAFF.

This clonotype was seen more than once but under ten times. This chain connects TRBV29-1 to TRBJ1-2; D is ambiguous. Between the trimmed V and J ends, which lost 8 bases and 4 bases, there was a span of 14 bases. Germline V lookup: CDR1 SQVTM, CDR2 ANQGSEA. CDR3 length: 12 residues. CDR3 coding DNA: TGCAGCTCGAATCGGGTTGGCTATGGCTACACCTTC. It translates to CSSNRVGYGYTF.

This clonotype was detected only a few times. The CDR3 DNA is TGTGCCAGCAGTTCCCCCCATGGGGGCTACGAGCAGTACTTC. It specifies CASSSPHGGYEQYF. The V call is TRBV28, the J call TRBJ2-7; D possibly uses TRBD1 or TRBD2 (5 bases each). The CDR3 is 14 amino acids. V was clipped by 4 bases and J by 3 bases, with 13 bases between them. Germline V gene lookup returns CDR1 MDHEN and CDR2 SYDVKM.

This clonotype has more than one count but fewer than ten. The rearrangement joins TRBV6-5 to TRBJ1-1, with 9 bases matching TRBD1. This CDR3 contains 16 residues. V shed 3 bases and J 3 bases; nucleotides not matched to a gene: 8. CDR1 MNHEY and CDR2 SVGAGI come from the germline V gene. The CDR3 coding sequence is TGTGCCAGCAGTTATTACAGGGGGCGGGGAGACACTGAAGCTTTCTTT. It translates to CASSYYRGRGDTEAFF.

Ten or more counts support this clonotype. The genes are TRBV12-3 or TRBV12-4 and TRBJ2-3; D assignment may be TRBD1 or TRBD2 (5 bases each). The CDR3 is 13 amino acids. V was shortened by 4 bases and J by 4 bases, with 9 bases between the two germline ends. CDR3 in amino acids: CASSSGASDTQYF. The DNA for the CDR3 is TGTGCCAGCAGTTCCGGGGCTTCAGATACGCAGTATTTT.

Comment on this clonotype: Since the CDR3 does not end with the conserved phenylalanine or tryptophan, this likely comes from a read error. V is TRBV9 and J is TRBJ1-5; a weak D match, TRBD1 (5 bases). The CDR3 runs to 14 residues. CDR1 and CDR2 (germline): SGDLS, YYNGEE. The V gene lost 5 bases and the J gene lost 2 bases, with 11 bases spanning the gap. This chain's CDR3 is CASSKGGGNQPQHC. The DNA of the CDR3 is TGTGCCAGCAGTAAGGGAGGGGGCAATCAGCCCCAGCATTGC.

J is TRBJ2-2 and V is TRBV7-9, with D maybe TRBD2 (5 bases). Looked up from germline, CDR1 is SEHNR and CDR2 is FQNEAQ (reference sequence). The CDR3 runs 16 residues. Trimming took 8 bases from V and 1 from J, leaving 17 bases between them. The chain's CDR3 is CASSPLGNLNTGELFF. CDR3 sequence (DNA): TGTGCCAGCTCACCACTCGGGAACCTGAACACCGGGGAGCTGTTTTTT.

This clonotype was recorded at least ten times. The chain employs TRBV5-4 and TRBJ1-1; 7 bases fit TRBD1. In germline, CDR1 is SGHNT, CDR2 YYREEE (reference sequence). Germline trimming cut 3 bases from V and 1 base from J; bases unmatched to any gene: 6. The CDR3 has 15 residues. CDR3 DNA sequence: TGTGCCAGCAGCTCAAAAAACAGGGGGAACACTGAAGCTTTCTTT. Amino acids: CASSSKNRGNTEAFF.

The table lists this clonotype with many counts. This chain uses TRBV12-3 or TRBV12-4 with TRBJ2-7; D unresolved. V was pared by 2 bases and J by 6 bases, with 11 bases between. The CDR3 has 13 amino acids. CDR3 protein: CASSLTLGIEQYF. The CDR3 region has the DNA TGTGCCAGCAGTTTAACTCTTGGGATCGAGCAGTACTTC.

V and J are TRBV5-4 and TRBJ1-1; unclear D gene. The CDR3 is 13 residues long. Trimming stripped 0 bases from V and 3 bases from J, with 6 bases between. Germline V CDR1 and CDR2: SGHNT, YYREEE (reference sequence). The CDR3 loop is CASSLGSDTEAFF. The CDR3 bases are TGTGCCAGCAGCTTGGGTTCGGACACTGAAGCTTTCTTT.

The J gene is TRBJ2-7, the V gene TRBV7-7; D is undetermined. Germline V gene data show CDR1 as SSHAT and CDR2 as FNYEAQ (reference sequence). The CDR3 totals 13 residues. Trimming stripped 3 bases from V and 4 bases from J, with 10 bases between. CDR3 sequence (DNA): TGTGCCAGCAGCTTTGGGGTTGAGTACGAGCAGTACTTC. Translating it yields CASSFGVEYEQYF.

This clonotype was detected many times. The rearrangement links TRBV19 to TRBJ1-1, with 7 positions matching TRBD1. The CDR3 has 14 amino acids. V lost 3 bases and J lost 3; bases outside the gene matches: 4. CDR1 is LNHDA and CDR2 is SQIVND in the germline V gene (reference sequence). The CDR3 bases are TGTGCCAGTAGTATGGTCAGGGGGTACACTGAAGCTTTCTTT. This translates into CASSMVRGYTEAFF.

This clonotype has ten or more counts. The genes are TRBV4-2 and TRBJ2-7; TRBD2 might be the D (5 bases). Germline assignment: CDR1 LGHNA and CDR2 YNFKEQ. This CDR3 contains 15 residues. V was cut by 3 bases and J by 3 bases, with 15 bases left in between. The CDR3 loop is CASSQRAASYYEQYF. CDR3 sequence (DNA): TGTGCCAGCAGCCAGCGGGCGGCCAGTTACTACGAGCAGTACTTC.

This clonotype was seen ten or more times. The CDR3 DNA is TGTGCCAGCAGTGACTCGATATCAGGAGCCAACTATGGCTACACCTTC. As protein: CASSDSISGANYGYTF. The J gene is TRBJ1-2, the V gene TRBV6-4; D is undetermined. This CDR3 has 16 amino acids. The V gene lost 0 bases and the J gene lost 2 bases, with 13 bases spanning the gap. CDR1 and CDR2 from the germline V gene are MRHNA and SNTAGT.